This passage covers 19 T cell receptor beta chains from one sample sequenced in a study of blood T cell repertoires in COVID-19. Some clones are missing from TCRdb's copy, which holds only in-frame ones; the method was immunoSEQ multiplex PCR. The sample yields 63,000 or so clones, around 80% seen once. The sequenced sample consisted of peripheral blood. The receptors come from a human donor in a cohort sampled during active COVID-19.

The rearrangement joins TRBV5-4 to TRBJ2-5, with D possibly matching TRBD1 (6 bases). CDR1 is SGHNT, CDR2 YYREEE, per germline (reference sequence). V shed 4 bases and J shed 3 bases, with 10 bases lying between them. The CDR3 has 13 residues. CDR3 residues: CASSKDSEETQYF. The CDR3 nucleotides read TGTGCCAGCAGCAAGGACAGCGAAGAGACCCAGTACTTC.

The chain carries TRBV5-5 and TRBJ2-7; D is perhaps TRBD2 (6 bases). Germline V gene data show CDR1 as SGHKS and CDR2 as YYEKEE (reference sequence). Trimming removed 2 bases from V and 5 bases from J, with 11 bases in between. The CDR3 is 13 residues long. CDR3 DNA: TGTGCCAGCAGCTTCTGGGGGGAAAACGAGCAGTACTTC. Encoded protein: CASSFWGENEQYF.

The V and J genes are TRBV5-1 and TRBJ2-1; 8 bases agree with TRBD1. CDR1 and CDR2 (germline): SGHRS, YFSETQ. J was trimmed by 5 bases and V by 3 bases; bases with no gene match: 7. The CDR3 is 15 residues long. This chain's CDR3 is CASSYYRGSDNEQFF. CDR3 bases: TGCGCCAGCAGCTACTACAGGGGGTCCGACAATGAGCAGTTCTTC.

V is TRBV7-2 and J is TRBJ2-5; 11 bases agree with TRBD2. J was trimmed by 5 bases and V by 4 bases; bases with no gene match: 15. The V gene's germline CDR1 is SGHTA and CDR2 FQGNSA. This CDR3 is built from 18 residues. CDR3: CASSSLLVTSGRMETQYF. CDR3 sequence (DNA): TGTGCCAGCAGCTCCTTACTCGTCACTAGCGGGAGAATGGAGACCCAGTACTTC.

The V and J genes are TRBV6-2 or TRBV6-3 and TRBJ2-2; no firm D call. This CDR3 comprises 15 residues. Germline assignment: CDR1 MNHEY and CDR2 SVGEGT. Deletions cut 6 bases from V and 6 bases from J, with 17 bases between. The chain's CDR3 is CASSPNYIGPGELFF. As DNA, the CDR3 is TGTGCCAGCAGCCCAAACTACATTGGCCCCGGGGAGCTGTTTTTT.

The chain combines TRBV7-9 with TRBJ1-4; D gene unclear. Looked up from germline, CDR1 is SEHNR and CDR2 is FQNEAQ (reference sequence). This CDR3 spans 15 amino acids. Trimming shortened V by 2 bases and J by 7 bases, and 14 bases separated the two germline ends. The DNA for the CDR3 is TGTGCCAGCAGCTTAAATCGGGGTCGAGTTGAAAAACTGTTTTTT. Its translation is CASSLNRGRVEKLFF.

The V and J genes are TRBV21-1 and TRBJ2-7; the D call of TRBD2 is as the table states it, not checked on the DNA. TRBV21-1 corresponds to a pseudogene. The CDR3 consists of 15 residues. The CDR3 loop reads CASSKEPAGRYEQYF. The CDR3 DNA follows: TGTGCCAGCAGCAAAGAACCAGCGGGGAGGTACGAGCAGTACTTC.

The chain has TRBV7-9 and TRBJ2-3; weak D call: TRBD1 (5 bases). The CDR3 length is 18 residues. CDR1 is SEHNR, CDR2 FQNEAQ, per germline (reference sequence). Trimming took off 3 bases at V and 1 base at J, with 20 bases between the two ends. In nucleotides, the CDR3 is TGTGCCAGCAGCTTTGGGGCCCTTAATGAACGGGGCACAGATACGCAGTATTTT. The encoded protein is CASSFGALNERGTDTQYF. Full variable domain (outside the CDR3, taken from reference TRBV7-9 and TRBJ2-3): DTGVSQNPRHKITKRGQNVTFRCDPISEHNRLYWYRQTLGQGPEFLTYFQNEAQLEKSRLLSDRFSAERPKGSFSTLEIQRTEQGDSAMYLCASSFGALNERGTDTQYFGPGTRLTVL.

This clone was counted a few times. The chain joins TRBV5-1 to TRBJ2-7; TRBD2 agrees at 9 bases. Trimming cost V 4 bases and J 0 bases; bases outside gene matches: 5. CDR1 and CDR2 from the germline V gene are SGHRS and YFSETQ. CDR3 length: 15 residues. The chain's CDR3 is CASSPGLALSYEQYF. CDR3 bases: TGCGCCAGCAGCCCAGGACTAGCGCTCTCCTACGAGCAGTACTTC.

The chain couples TRBV5-1 to TRBJ1-6, with D possibly TRBD1 on 6 matching bases. Trimming removed 3 bases from V and 8 bases from J, with 15 bases in between. Germline V gives CDR1 SGHRS, CDR2 YFSETQ. The CDR3 runs 15 residues. The CDR3 region has the DNA TGCGCCAGCAGCTCCGTTGGGGGCTGGGATTCACCCCTCCACTTT. As protein: CASSSVGGWDSPLHF.

V usage is TRBV30 and J usage is TRBJ1-6; D gene unclear. V was cut by 1 base and J by 0 bases, with 10 bases left in between. The germline CDR1 and CDR2 sequences are GTSNPN and SVGIG (reference sequence). The CDR3 is 16 residues long. CDR3 amino acids: CAWSGHPDSYNSPLHF. As DNA, the CDR3 is TGTGCCTGGAGTGGACACCCCGACTCCTATAATTCACCCCTCCACTTT.

Only a few counts were recorded for this clone. V usage is TRBV27 and J usage is TRBJ1-1; the match to TRBD1 covers 8 bases. The germline V gene encodes CDR1 MNHEY and CDR2 SMNVEV (reference sequence). The CDR3 totals 15 residues. J gave up 1 base and V 1 base, and 2 bases lay outside the gene matches. CDR3 protein: CASSLLTGANTEAFF. The CDR3 DNA reads TGTGCCAGCAGTTTATTGACAGGGGCGAACACTGAAGCTTTCTTT.

This clone was seen a single time. This chain links TRBV27 with TRBJ1-1; D not certain. V was shortened by 7 bases and J by 2 bases, with 11 bases between the two germline ends. Germline V CDR1 and CDR2: MNHEY, SMNVEV (reference sequence). This CDR3 has 13 residues. The CDR3 sequence is CASNSQPNTEAFF. CDR3 DNA: TGTGCCAGCAATTCACAGCCTAACACTGAAGCTTTCTTT.

The rearrangement links TRBV7-2 to TRBJ2-2; TRBD2 is a possible D gene (5 bases). Germline CDR1 and CDR2: SGHTA and FQGNSA. Trimming cost V 6 bases and J 4 bases, with 9 bases left between them. The CDR3 extends over 13 amino acids. The CDR3 sequence: CASSSDFTGELFF. CDR3 DNA: TGTGCCAGCAGTTCGGACTTCACCGGGGAGCTGTTTTTT.

In DNA form, the CDR3 reads TGCGCCAGCAGCTTGCTAGCGGGAAGCAATGAGCAGTTCTTC. Translating gives CASSLLAGSNEQFF. The V call is TRBV5-1, the J call TRBJ2-1, with TRBD2 matching over 9 bases. Germline values: CDR1 SGHRS, CDR2 YFSETQ. The CDR3 extends over 14 amino acids. The V gene end was trimmed by 1 base and the J gene end by 6 bases; junction bases not matched to a gene: 2.

The rearrangement joins TRBV7-9 to TRBJ2-3; unclear D gene. The V and J ends lost 5 bases and 2 bases respectively, with 8 bases between them. Germline CDR1 and CDR2: SEHNR and FQNEAQ (reference sequence). The CDR3 loop spans 13 amino acids. The CDR3 here is CASSPRYTDTQYF. The CDR3 DNA reads as TGTGCCAGCAGCCCTAGGTACACAGATACGCAGTATTTT.

V gene TRBV27 combines with J gene TRBJ1-2; TRBD1 matches 7 bases. The CDR3 has 14 amino acids. CDR1 and CDR2 (germline): MNHEY, SMNVEV (reference sequence). V lost 4 bases and J lost 3; bases outside the gene matches: 5. CDR3 in DNA: TGTGCCAGCAGTTCTTTCGACAGGGACTATGGCTACACCTTC. Amino acids: CASSSFDRDYGYTF.

This sequence joins TRBV30 and TRBJ1-2; 7 bases agree with TRBD1. V was clipped by 8 bases and J by 3 bases; unmatched bases: 0. The CDR3 totals 10 residues. The germline V gene has CDR1 GTSNPN and CDR2 SVGIG (reference sequence). The CDR3 sequence: CAQGDYGYTF. CDR3 nucleotide sequence: TGTGCCCAGGGGGACTATGGCTACACCTTC.

This sequence joins TRBV7-9 and TRBJ2-7, with 12 bases that match TRBD1. The length of the CDR3 is 17 residues. The germline CDR1 and CDR2 sequences are SEHNR and FQNEAQ (reference sequence). V trimming: 1 base; J trimming: 7 bases; junction bases outside the gene matches: 11. Here the CDR3 DNA reads TGTGCCAGCAGCTTAGTAGGTCAGGGGACAGGGGGCAGAGAGCAGTACTTC. Its translation: CASSLVGQGTGGREQYF.